The T cell receptor beta chain under discussion was sequenced for a study of cytomegalovirus exposure and HLA in healthy donors. In the case of this clone: Its antigen is as yet unknown.

Points from the study as a whole: A later analysis associated around 17,000 TCR beta sequences with HLA alleles at a 0.05 false discovery rate.

Trimming removed 3 bases from V and 7 bases from J, with 13 bases in between. This CDR3 has 14 residues. Germline lookup yields CDR1 SGHRS and CDR2 YFSETQ. The donors gave bone marrow, and they were healthy. Both 60 Vbeta primers and 13 Jbeta primers went into the PCR. Authors' methods: It was a later analysis that counted 83 million or so unique TCR beta chains, of which 9 million to 13 million were shared. Generated by immunoSEQ multiplex PCR, the TCRdb table keeps only in-frame clones and is missing some. D and trimming come from the DNA, and the V and J calls and clone size come from that table. This table holds approximately 31,000 clones, approximately 87% found once.

The sample comprised PBMCs. This clonotype was sampled from a boy younger than 18 in good health and CMV-seronegative. The rearrangement uses TRBV5-1 and TRBJ1-4, with a weak D call TRBD1 (5 bases). The CDR3 is CASSSGTGGEKLFF. The CDR3 DNA follows: TGCGCCAGCAGCTCTGGGACCGGGGGTGAAAAACTGTTTTTT.